Sequencing of this T cell receptor (beta chain) was carried out in a study of T cell repertoires in cytomegalovirus infection. Study in general: Indicated by public TCR beta signatures were CMV infection and matching HLA type. Broader study findings: Within the response measured ex vivo, HLA-C-restricted CMV-specific TCR beta clonotypes were dominant. Public TCR beta family frequency separated CMV-and-HLA carriers, including in an independent cohort.

TCRdb independently ran MiXCR on the reads; one entry per CDR3 protein. The table lists about 530,000 distinct CDR3 sequences, approximately 26% of them singletons, with 13% in the top ten. Germline V CDR1 and CDR2: SEHNR, FQNEAQ (reference sequence). V shed 5 bases and J shed 7 bases, with 17 bases lying between them. This CDR3 spans 14 amino acids. This clonotype was seen at least ten times. Its antigen is not identified. Source material: PBMCs. This chain connects TRBV7-9 to TRBJ2-5; D remains ambiguous. This clonotype was sampled from a human donor in good health (CMV status not recorded). Some clones in this sample may be carry-over from other donors' samples. The CDR3 is CASSLESSTGTQYF. In DNA form, the CDR3 reads TGTGCCAGCAGCCTCGAGTCTAGTACCGGGACCCAGTACTTC.